One sample yielded the 32 T cell receptor beta chains listed below, sequenced in a study of blood T cell repertoires in COVID-19 (TCRdb year 2020). The library was generated by the immunoSEQ multiplex PCR assay. TCRdb's version of the immuneACCESS table is confined to in-frame rearrangements and falls short of the full clone set. An unresolved V gene accounts for under half of the shortfall where checked; the remainder is of unknown origin. Across this sample there are about 480,000 clones, with 85% to 90% seen only once. The leading ten clones occupy approximately 4.3% of the sample. Sequenced input: peripheral blood. All receptors derive from a woman aged 25-40 years with acute or convalescent COVID-19.

The chain combines TRBV6-5 with TRBJ2-7; a weak D match, TRBD2 (5 bases). V lost 6 bases and J 0 bases, leaving 12 bases between the germline ends. The CDR3 has 14 residues. The germline V gene encodes CDR1 MNHEY and CDR2 SVGAGI. DNA of the CDR3: TGTGCCAGCAGACGAACCGGGAACTCCTACGAGCAGTACTTC. The encoded protein is CASRRTGNSYEQYF.

The chain joins TRBV21-1 to TRBJ2-7; no check of the table's D call, TRBD2, against the DNA was made. TRBV21-1 is marked as a pseudogene. The CDR3 covers 12 residues. The CDR3 reads CASSWSSYEQYF. The DNA of the CDR3 is TGTGCCAGCAGCTGGAGCTCCTACGAGCAGTACTTC.

This sequence joins TRBV28 and TRBJ1-2; D is possibly TRBD1 (6 bases). V lost 2 bases and J 9 bases, leaving 16 bases between the germline ends. The CDR3 has 14 residues. Germline V gene lookup returns CDR1 MDHEN and CDR2 SYDVKM. DNA for the CDR3: TGTGCCAGCAGTTTAGTGGGAGGGGGACCCCGCTACACCTTC. This sequence encodes CASSLVGGGPRYTF.

The CDR3: CASLGRLAGGEQYF. CDR3 nucleotide sequence: TGCGCCAGCCTAGGGAGACTAGCGGGGGGCGAGCAGTACTTC. The chain joins TRBV10-2 to TRBJ2-7; 13 positions agree with TRBD2. The V gene end was trimmed by 8 bases and the J gene end by 6 bases; junction bases not matched to a gene: 7. The germline V gene has CDR1 WSHSY and CDR2 SAAADI. The length of the CDR3 is 14 residues.

J is TRBJ2-3 and V is TRBV27, with TRBD2 matching 10 bases. Germline V gene data show CDR1 as MNHEY and CDR2 as SMNVEV (reference sequence). This CDR3 contains 15 residues. J gave up 8 bases and V 2 bases, and 7 bases lay outside the gene matches. CDR3 in DNA: TGTGCCAGCAGTTTAAAAGCGGGGGGGCCGGGTACGCAGTATTTT. This encodes CASSLKAGGPGTQYF.

DNA for the CDR3: TGTGCCAGCAGCCACCCCACTAGCACAAACTACGAGCAGTACTTC. This encodes CASSHPTSTNYEQYF. This chain uses TRBV7-2 with TRBJ2-7, with D maybe TRBD2 (6 bases). CDR3 length equals 15 residues. V was clipped by 5 bases and J by 3 bases, with 17 bases between them. CDR1 and CDR2 (germline): SGHTA, FQGNSA. The full variable domain, its missing parts supplied by reference TRBV7-2 and TRBJ2-7, is GAGVSQSPSNKVTEKGKDVELRCDPISGHTALYWYRQSLGQGLEFLIYFQGNSAPDKSGLPSDRFSAERTGGSVSTLTIQRTQQEDSAVYLCASSHPTSTNYEQYFGPGTRLTVT.

The chain links TRBV7-9 to TRBJ2-5; D is unresolved. Germline V gene lookup returns CDR1 SEHNR and CDR2 FQNEAQ (reference sequence). V was pared by 3 bases and J by 2 bases, with 16 bases between. This CDR3 is 16 amino acids long. CDR3 protein: CASSFLGSLGQETQYF. The CDR3 nucleotides are TGTGCCAGCAGCTTTTTAGGAAGCCTAGGACAAGAGACCCAGTACTTC.

The chain is built from TRBV5-1 and TRBJ2-5; D may be TRBD1 (6 bases). Trimming removed 0 bases from V and 5 bases from J, with 14 bases in between. CDR3 size: 15 residues. CDR1 SGHRS and CDR2 YFSETQ come from the germline V gene. CDR3 coding DNA: TGCGCCAGCAGCTTGGTACCAGGTCAGGGGGAGACCCAGTACTTC. The encoded protein is CASSLVPGQGETQYF.

The genes are TRBV9 and TRBJ1-6; D is unresolved. Germline V gene lookup returns CDR1 SGDLS and CDR2 YYNGEE. There are 14 residues in the CDR3. V gave up 0 bases and J gave up 6 bases, with 7 bases separating them. The CDR3 bases are TGTGCCAGCAGCGTAGCTGGCAGTAATTCACCCCTCCACTTT. Translating gives CASSVAGSNSPLHF.

The chain uses TRBV11-2 and TRBJ2-5, with 8 nucleotides matching TRBD1. The junction had 9 bases not matched to a gene; V was cut back by 0 bases and J by 6 bases. Germline-derived CDR1 and CDR2 are SGHAT and FQNNGV. The CDR3 runs to 16 residues. The CDR3 DNA sequence: TGTGCCAGCAGCTTAGATGCAGGGGGCGCTCGGAAGACCCAGTACTTC. It codes for CASSLDAGGARKTQYF. The full variable domain, in which reference TRBV11-2 and TRBJ2-5 provide the parts outside the CDR3, is EAGVAQSPRYKIIEKRQSVAFWCNPISGHATLYWYQQILGQGPKLLIQFQNNGVVDDSQLPKDRFSAERLKGVDSTLKIQPAKLEDSAVYLCASSLDAGGARKTQYFGPGTRLLVL.

This chain connects TRBV5-1 to TRBJ2-7; 9 bases align to TRBD1. The CDR3 totals 14 residues. Germline CDR1 is SGHRS and CDR2 is YFSETQ. V shed 5 bases and J 7 bases; nucleotides not matched to a gene: 10. CDR3 DNA: TGCGCCAGCAGAGGGGGACAGGGTTTACGGGAGCAGTACTTC. It yields the protein CASRGGQGLREQYF. The full variable domain, rest sourced from reference TRBV5-1 and TRBJ2-7, is KAGVTQTPRYLIKTRGQQVTLSCSPISGHRSVSWYQQTPGQGLQFLFEYFSETQRNKGNFPGRFSGRQFSNSRSEMNVSTLELGDSALYLCASRGGQGLREQYFGPGTRLTVT.

The CDR3 sequence: CATLLRDRLHEQYF. CDR3 bases: TGCGCCACCTTGCTCCGGGACAGGCTACACGAGCAGTACTTC. The chain employs TRBV5-1 and TRBJ2-7, with TRBD1 matching 8 bases. CDR3 length: 14 residues. The V and J ends lost 9 bases and 5 bases, in that order; junction bases with no gene match: 13. Germline V gene data show CDR1 as SGHRS and CDR2 as YFSETQ.

Only one count was recorded for this clone. The genes are TRBV30 and TRBJ2-7; 9 bases are shared with TRBD1. Trimming took 5 bases from V and 2 from J; bases not matched to a gene: 4. Germline CDR1 GTSNPN, CDR2 SVGIG (reference sequence). CDR3 size: 13 residues. The CDR3 DNA sequence: TGTGCCTGGGGGACAGGGAGGACCTACGAGCAGTACTTC. Translating it yields CAWGTGRTYEQYF.

This clone was seen just once. This sequence joins TRBV19 and TRBJ1-2; D perhaps matches TRBD1 (5 bases). CDR1 and CDR2 (germline): LNHDA, SQIVND (reference sequence). The ends were cut back, 5 bases at V and 5 bases at J, with 15 bases in the middle. The CDR3 is 14 residues long. CDR3 sequence (DNA): TGTGCCAGTAGTCATTGGACAAGTATTTATGGCTACACCTTC. Translation: CASSHWTSIYGYTF. Full variable domain (remainder filled in from reference TRBV19 and TRBJ1-2): DGGITQSPKYLFRKEGQNVTLSCEQNLNHDAMYWYRQDPGQGLRLIYYSQIVNDFQKGDIAEGYSVSREKKESFPLTVTSAQKNPTAFYLCASSHWTSIYGYTFGSGTRLTVV.

J is TRBJ1-1 and V is TRBV11-2; D ambiguous. Between the trimmed V and J ends, which lost 2 bases and 4 bases, there was a span of 14 bases. Germline loops: CDR1 SGHAT, CDR2 FQNNGV. This CDR3 spans 15 amino acids. The CDR3 loop reads CASSLKQNLVTEAFF. CDR3 DNA sequence: TGTGCCAGCAGCTTAAAACAAAATCTAGTCACTGAAGCTTTCTTT.

The rearrangement uses TRBV9 and TRBJ2-5; TRBD1 aligns across 7 bases. V lost 4 bases and J lost 3; bases outside the gene matches: 6. This CDR3 has 14 amino acids. Germline V gives CDR1 SGDLS, CDR2 YYNGEE. In DNA form, the CDR3 reads TGTGCCAGCAGCCCCCAGGGGGTTGAAGAGACCCAGTACTTC. It encodes CASSPQGVEETQYF.

J is TRBJ2-1 and V is TRBV27, with 7 bases that match TRBD1. Germline CDR1 is MNHEY and CDR2 is SMNVEV (reference sequence). This CDR3 is built from 13 residues. The J segment lost 3 bases and the V segment lost 10 bases, leaving 6 bases of the junction unmatched. CDR3 sequence reads: CANLGGYYNEQFF. In nucleotides, the CDR3 is TGTGCCAACCTAGGGGGCTACTACAATGAGCAGTTCTTC.

This sequence joins TRBV2 and TRBJ1-3; D call uncertain. CDR3 length: 12 residues. CDR1 is SNHLY and CDR2 is FYNNEI in the germline V gene. V lost 2 bases to trimming and J lost 3 bases, with 2 bases between them. CDR3 sequence (DNA): TGTGCCAGCAGTGAATATGGAAACACCATATATTTT. Translating gives CASSEYGNTIYF. Looking up the rest from reference TRBV2 and TRBJ1-3 gives the full variable domain: EPEVTQTPSHQVTQMGQEVILRCVPISNHLYFYWYRQILGQKVEFLVSFYNNEISEKSEIFDDQFSVERPDGSNFTLKIRSTKLEDSAMYFCASSEYGNTIYFGEGSWLTVV.

This sequence joins TRBV5-6 and TRBJ1-2, with a weak D call TRBD1 (6 bases). This CDR3 has 13 amino acids. V was clipped by 5 bases and J by 4 bases, with 12 bases between them. Germline V lookup: CDR1 SGHDT, CDR2 YYEEEE. The CDR3 spells CASRQQGSYGYTF. The CDR3 nucleotides read TGTGCCAGCAGGCAACAGGGCAGCTATGGCTACACCTTC.

The chain combines TRBV6-1 with TRBJ1-5, with D unclear. V was trimmed by 2 bases and J by 1 base, leaving 6 bases between them. Germline V CDR1 and CDR2: MNHNS, SASEGT. CDR3 size: 14 residues. CDR3 coding DNA: TGTGCCAGCAGTGAAATCAGGAGCAATCAGCCCCAGCATTTT. This translates into CASSEIRSNQPQHF.

The rearrangement links TRBV11-2 to TRBJ2-2; TRBD1 aligns across 10 bases. Germline CDR1 SGHAT, CDR2 FQNNGV. The CDR3 sequence is 15 residues long. The V gene end was trimmed by 5 bases and the J gene end by 2 bases; junction bases not matched to a gene: 2. The CDR3 bases are TGTGCCAGCAGCCGACAGGGGGCAAACACCGGGGAGCTGTTTTTT. Protein: CASSRQGANTGELFF.

The chain couples TRBV5-1 to TRBJ1-1; no clear D gene. Trimming pared 4 bases from V and 3 bases from J, leaving 10 bases between. Germline CDR1 and CDR2: SGHRS and YFSETQ. This CDR3 is 13 amino acids long. Here the CDR3 DNA reads TGCGCCAGCAGCCCGTCAACGGACACTGAAGCTTTCTTT. Amino acids: CASSPSTDTEAFF. The full variable domain, with the rest looked up from reference TRBV5-1 and TRBJ1-1, is KAGVTQTPRYLIKTRGQQVTLSCSPISGHRSVSWYQQTPGQGLQFLFEYFSETQRNKGNFPGRFSGRQFSNSRSEMNVSTLELGDSALYLCASSPSTDTEAFFGQGTRLTVV.

The V call is TRBV27, the J call TRBJ2-5; D may be TRBD2 (6 bases). V was trimmed by 0 bases and J by 7 bases, leaving 15 bases between them. The germline gives CDR1 MNHEY, CDR2 SMNVEV (reference sequence). The CDR3 spans 15 residues. The CDR3 sequence is CASSLSSIGGSTQYF. In nucleotides, the CDR3 is TGTGCCAGCAGTTTATCGTCCATCGGGGGATCGACCCAGTACTTC.

The chain combines TRBV9 with TRBJ1-1; 8 nucleotides match TRBD1. Germline CDR1 SGDLS, CDR2 YYNGEE. CDR3 length: 15 residues. The ends lost 4 bases at V and 4 bases at J; junction bases unmatched: 9. CDR3 sequence (DNA): TGTGCCAGCAGCCCAGACAGGGGATTGGGCACTGAAGCTTTCTTT. Its protein product is CASSPDRGLGTEAFF. Full variable domain (outside the CDR3, taken from reference TRBV9 and TRBJ1-1): DSGVTQTPKHLITATGQRVTLRCSPRSGDLSVYWYQQSLDQGLQFLIQYYNGEERAKGNILERFSAQQFPDLHSELNLSSLELGDSALYFCASSPDRGLGTEAFFGQGTRLTVV.

The rearrangement uses TRBV30 and TRBJ1-6, with 7 bases aligning to TRBD1. Trimming cost V 7 bases and J 5 bases; bases outside gene matches: 2. The CDR3 is 12 residues long. Germline CDR1 reads GTSNPN; CDR2 reads SVGIG (reference sequence). The CDR3 DNA is TGTGCCTCAGGACAGGATAATTCACCCCTCCACTTT. It specifies CASGQDNSPLHF.

This chain links TRBV3-1 (or the pseudogene TRBV3-2) with TRBJ2-1; 7 nucleotides agree with TRBD1. CDR3 length equals 15 residues. The J segment lost 7 bases and the V segment lost 0 bases, leaving 6 bases of the junction unmatched. Germline loops: CDR1 LGHDT, CDR2 YNNKEL (reference sequence). CDR3 loop: CASSQDTGDHNEQFF. The CDR3 DNA is TGTGCCAGCAGCCAAGATACAGGGGATCATAATGAGCAGTTCTTC.

Details on this clone: The sample carries other DNA sequences with the same CDR3. The chain recombines TRBV5-1 with TRBJ2-3, with D possibly matching TRBD2 (6 bases). Per germline, CDR1 SGHRS and CDR2 YFSETQ. This CDR3 is 15 amino acids long. Trimming removed 1 base from V and 0 bases from J, with 9 bases in between. The CDR3 bases are TGCGCCAGCAGCTTGTCGGGGGTAAGCACAGATACGCAGTATTTT. Amino acid sequence: CASSLSGVSTDTQYF.

The chain recombines TRBV7-9 with TRBJ2-5, with 8 bases aligning to TRBD2. CDR1 SEHNR and CDR2 FQNEAQ come from the germline V gene (reference sequence). The V gene end was trimmed by 5 bases and the J gene end by 2 bases; junction bases not matched to a gene: 10. This CDR3 region has 16 residues. CDR3 nucleotide sequence: TGTGCCAGCAGCGGACCCGGGACTAGTTTTCAAGAGACCCAGTACTTC. Translated, it gives CASSGPGTSFQETQYF.

The chain carries TRBV7-3 and TRBJ2-5; TRBD2 matches at 9 bases. Germline-derived CDR1 and CDR2 are SGHTA and FQGTGA. The V and J ends lost 11 bases and 5 bases, in that order; junction bases with no gene match: 15. The length of the CDR3 is 15 residues. The CDR3 reads CAPTGCGGAFETQYF. The CDR3 DNA reads as TGTGCCCCCACGGGGTGCGGGGGGGCCTTTGAGACCCAGTACTTC.

This CDR3 reads CASSSSGTGYSPLHF. CDR3 coding DNA: TGTGCCAGCAGTTCCTCCGGGACAGGGTATTCACCCCTCCACTTT. The gene calls are TRBV28 and TRBJ1-6; 9 bases line up with TRBD1. With 4 bases clipped from V and 8 bases from J, the junction kept 6 bases outside the gene matches. CDR3 size: 15 residues. CDR1 MDHEN and CDR2 SYDVKM come from the germline V gene.

J is TRBJ1-1 and V is TRBV19, with 12 bases identical to TRBD1. CDR3 length: 17 residues. CDR1 is LNHDA, CDR2 SQIVND, per germline (reference sequence). V shed 10 bases, J shed 4 bases, and the junction held 16 bases outside the gene matches. The CDR3 DNA is TGTGCCACATCCGAGAGGGACAGGGGGCCTTCTGTCACTGAAGCTTTCTTT. Translation: CATSERDRGPSVTEAFF.

This rearrangement joins TRBV20-1 to TRBJ2-1; 10 bases are shared with TRBD2. Germline CDR1 DFQATT, CDR2 SNEGSKA (reference sequence). Trimming at V came to 3 bases and at J to 5 bases, leaving 4 bases not matched to a gene. The CDR3 length is 14 residues. The CDR3 sequence: CSASLTSGDNEQFF. CDR3 nucleotides: TGCAGTGCTAGTTTAACTAGCGGGGACAATGAGCAGTTCTTC.